These 10 T cell receptor beta chains were sequenced from one sample in a study of T cells after posttransplantation cyclophosphamide. Only in-frame clones appear in the TCRdb table, and some are missing; sequencing was by immunoSEQ multiplex PCR. The table shows 13,000 to 15,000 clones, with roughly 71% occurring only once. Sequenced input: memory CD4+ T cells sorted from PBMCs. Source of these receptors: a man over 45.

V and J are TRBV19 and TRBJ2-7; TRBD2 matches at 12 bases. This CDR3 region has 15 residues. Trimming took 4 bases from V and 4 from J; bases not matched to a gene: 5. Germline V CDR1 and CDR2: LNHDA, SQIVND (reference sequence). The CDR3 bases are TGTGCCAGTAGTAGCCGGACTAGCGGGGCATACGAGCAGTACTTC. This gives the protein CASSSRTSGAYEQYF.

This clone has only a few counts. This chain uses TRBV30 with TRBJ2-7, with a possible D match to TRBD2 (5 bases). This CDR3 contains 11 residues. The V and J ends lost 4 bases and 11 bases respectively, with 15 bases between them. CDR1 and CDR2 (germline): GTSNPN, SVGIG (reference sequence). The CDR3 nucleotides read TGTGCCTGGAAAACCCCCGGGAAGGAGTACTTC. This sequence encodes CAWKTPGKEYF.

For this clone: A junction end diverges from the germline sequence, so it may reflect a read error. V usage is TRBV7-8 and J usage is TRBJ1-2; D unclear. There are 14 residues in the CDR3. Per germline, CDR1 SGHVS and CDR2 FQNEAQ. The CDR3 DNA reads as TGTGCCAGCAGCTTAAGGGAGGGAGGTGATGGCTACGCCTTC. This gives the protein CASSLREGGDGYAF.

This clone was observed a single time. The J gene is TRBJ2-5, the V gene TRBV11-2; TRBD1 might be the D (6 bases). Germline V gives CDR1 SGHAT, CDR2 FQNNGV. The CDR3 is 18 amino acids. Trimming stripped 1 base from V and 0 bases from J, with 18 bases between. The chain's CDR3 is CASSLAFIIGGNQETQYF. In DNA, the CDR3 is TGTGCCAGCAGCTTAGCTTTTATCATAGGGGGAAACCAAGAGACCCAGTACTTC.

The chain carries TRBV28 and TRBJ1-1, with a weak D call TRBD1 (5 bases). Germline loops: CDR1 MDHEN, CDR2 SYDVKM. Trimming stripped 4 bases from V and 9 bases from J, with 15 bases between. This CDR3 is built from 13 residues. The chain's CDR3 is CASSSPGSGKAFF. For the CDR3, the DNA is TGTGCCAGCAGTTCCCCAGGGTCTGGGAAAGCTTTCTTT.

The V call is TRBV20-1, the J call TRBJ2-7; the match to TRBD2 covers 7 bases. This CDR3 has 11 amino acids. The germline CDR1 and CDR2 sequences are DFQATT and SNEGSKA (reference sequence). Trimming took 0 bases from V and 11 from J; bases not matched to a gene: 4. The CDR3: CSARDRGVEYF. The CDR3 region has the DNA TGCAGTGCTAGAGATCGGGGGGTCGAGTACTTC.

The chain joins TRBV6-6 to TRBJ2-7, with TRBD2 matching over 9 bases. The CDR3 has 14 amino acids. V shed 8 bases, J shed 2 bases, and the junction held 7 bases outside the gene matches. From germline, CDR1 is MNHNY and CDR2 SVGAGI (reference sequence). The CDR3 nucleotides are TGTGCCAGCGGGACTAGCCGGGTTCCCTACGAGCAGTACTTC. Translation gives CASGTSRVPYEQYF.

This clone was counted a few times. The genes are TRBV7-2 and TRBJ1-5; tentative D call: TRBD1 (5 bases). CDR1 and CDR2 from the germline V gene are SGHTA and FQGNSA. Trimming left V 4 bases short and J 0 bases short, with 10 bases between. The CDR3 is 15 residues long. This chain's CDR3 is CASSSGSYSNQPQHF. Here the CDR3 DNA reads TGTGCCAGCAGCTCAGGGTCGTATAGCAATCAGCCCCAGCATTTT.

This rearrangement joins TRBV6-1 to TRBJ2-3; D is perhaps TRBD2 (6 bases). CDR1 MNHNS and CDR2 SASEGT come from the germline V gene. This CDR3 contains 16 residues. The V end was cut by 0 bases, the J end by 2 bases, with 12 bases between. The DNA for the CDR3 is TGTGCCAGCAGTGAAGCCGCGGGACTCTACACAGATACGCAGTATTTT. It yields the protein CASSEAAGLYTDTQYF.

This clone has a handful of counts. The chain links TRBV5-8 to TRBJ2-6; the match to TRBD2 covers 7 bases. Germline CDR1 reads SGHTS; CDR2 reads YDEGEE. There are 16 residues in the CDR3. Trimming at V came to 5 bases and at J to 4 bases, leaving 9 bases not matched to a gene. CDR3 DNA: TGTGCCAGCAGTCAACGCGGGGGATCCGGGGCCAACGTCCTGACTTTC. This gives the protein CASSQRGGSGANVLTF.